This T cell receptor (beta chain) came from a study of blood T cell repertoires in COVID-19. CDR3 size: 13 residues. Germline V gives CDR1 ENHRY, CDR2 SYGVKD. The V segment lost 7 bases and the J segment 9 bases; nucleotides outside the gene matches: 6. Generated by immunoSEQ multiplex PCR, the TCRdb table keeps only in-frame clones and is missing some. The sample includes 200,000 to 250,000 clones, around 80% of them seen just once. The clonotype comes from a woman aged 30 to 39 with COVID-19, enrolled during active disease. This chain connects TRBV10-3 to TRBJ1-6, with 7 bases fitting TRBD1. The sample comprised peripheral blood. CDR3 protein: CAIKGQKTSPLHF. Written as DNA, the CDR3 is TGTGCCATCAAGGGACAGAAGACTTCACCCCTCCACTTT.